The rows below give T cell receptor beta chains drawn from one sample of a study of post-analysis software for immune sequencing data. MiXCR was run by TCRdb on the PCR reads, yielding one entry per CDR3 protein. The sample yields about 770,000 distinct CDR3 sequences, roughly 46% seen once. Material: blood. Every receptor here comes from a girl between 5 and 17 years old with multiple sclerosis. Each CDR3 is given with its conserved first and last residue. A D gene is named only where the DNA matches it firmly. Clone size is stated in some rows and not others, as once, few, many or a class when expanded.

clone size	J gene	V gene	D gene	CDR3 protein	CDR3 DNA
.	TRBJ2-7	TRBV10-3	.	CAISEGLSSYEQYF	TGTGCCATCAGTGAGGGGTTAAGCTCCTACGAGCAGTACTTC
.	TRBJ1-6	TRBV12-3/TRBV12-4	.	CASAPVFSPLHF	TGTGCCAGCGCGCCCGTATTTTCACCCCTCCACTTT
few	TRBJ1-2	TRBV12-3/TRBV12-4	.	CASSQDSPQDGYTF	TGTGCCAGCAGTCAGGACAGCCCCCAGGACGGCTACACCTTC
few	TRBJ2-1	TRBV18	TRBD1	CASSPARGLDESNEQFF	TGTGCCAGCTCACCAGCCAGGGGGCTAGACGAAAGCAATGAGCAGTTCTTC
.	TRBJ1-3	TRBV6-5	TRBD1	CASGDRELGNTIYF	TGTGCCAGCGGGGACAGGGAGCTCGGAAACACCATATATTTT
.	TRBJ2-1	TRBV6-5	.	CASSYGWGSYNEQFF	TGTGCCAGCAGTTATGGGTGGGGCTCCTACAATGAGCAGTTCTTC
.	TRBJ2-1	TRBV24-1	TRBD1	CATSDLGQGARDEQFF	TGTGCCACCAGTGATTTAGGGCAGGGGGCTCGTGATGAGCAGTTCTTC
.	TRBJ2-5	TRBV3-1	TRBD2	CASSQGREGKESQYF	TGTGCCAGCAGCCAAGGACGGGAGGGAAAAGAGTCCCAGTACTTC
few	TRBJ2-5	TRBV18	.	CASSPTGIQETQYF	TGTGCCAGCTCACCTACAGGAATTCAAGAGACCCAGTACTTC
.	TRBJ2-7	TRBV15	.	CATSRDRSETYEQYF	TGTGCCACCAGCAGAGATCGGTCGGAAACCTACGAGCAGTACTTC
.	TRBJ1-2	TRBV12-3/TRBV12-4	.	CASTTGALGYTF	TGTGCCAGCACCACGGGGGCGTTGGGCTACACCTTC
.	TRBJ1-2	TRBV20-1	.	CSARDDSLLSQGYTF	TGCAGTGCTAGGGACGACAGTCTATTATCACAGGGCTACACCTTC
.	TRBJ2-7	TRBV7-9	.	CASSTTEGAPYEQYF	TGTGCCAGCAGCACCACCGAAGGGGCCCCCTACGAGCAGTACTTC
few	TRBJ2-7	TRBV30	.	CAWSDSGYEQYF	TGTGCCTGGAGTGACTCGGGCTACGAGCAGTACTTC
few	TRBJ2-1	TRBV29-1	TRBD2	CSVEERREGSYNEQFF	TGCAGCGTTGAAGAACGGAGGGAGGGCTCCTACAATGAGCAGTTCTTC
once	TRBJ2-5	TRBV12-5	.	CASGSKGAGAETQYF	TGTGCTAGTGGTAGCAAAGGAGCAGGGGCAGAGACCCAGTACTTC
.	TRBJ1-2	TRBV7-2	TRBD1	CASSLVATGTGGSYGYTF	TGTGCCAGCAGCTTAGTAGCCACCGGGACAGGAGGTTCCTATGGCTACACCTTC
.	TRBJ2-5	TRBV2	TRBD2	CASSSGLAGAKQETQYF	TGTGCCAGCAGTTCGGGGCTAGCGGGAGCCAAACAAGAGACCCAGTACTTC
.	TRBJ2-5	TRBV20-1	TRBD1	CSASTGGRETQYF	TGCAGTGCTTCGACAGGGGGCCGGGAGACCCAGTACTTC
.	TRBJ2-1	TRBV20-1	.	CSAGLAIYDNEQFF	TGCAGTGCTGGGCTAGCGATATATGACAATGAGCAGTTCTTC
.	TRBJ1-1	TRBV20-1	TRBD1	CSARGPGTGNTKAFF	TGCAGTGCTAGAGGGCCCGGGACAGGGAACACTAAAGCTTTCTTT
.	TRBJ2-3	TRBV20-1	.	CSASPRGDTQYF	TGCAGTGCTAGCCCCCGGGGAGATACGCAGTATTTT
.	TRBJ2-3	TRBV12-3/TRBV12-4	TRBD1	CASSLSGQGAGDTQYF	TGTGCCAGCAGTTTGAGCGGACAGGGGGCTGGAGATACGCAGTATTTT
.	TRBJ2-7	TRBV24-1	.	CATGRDVSYEQYF	TGTGCCACCGGCCGTGACGTCTCCTACGAGCAGTACTTC
.	TRBJ2-5	TRBV20-1	.	CSATPETVEETQYF	TGCAGTGCTACCCCGGAGACAGTGGAAGAGACCCAGTACTTC
.	TRBJ1-1	TRBV29-1	.	CSVAMNTEAFF	TGCAGCGTGGCGATGAACACTGAAGCTTTCTTT
few	TRBJ2-3	TRBV6-5	.	CASSRGTSTDTQYF	TGTGCCAGCAGTCGCGGGACTAGCACAGATACGCAGTATTTT
.	TRBJ1-5	TRBV5-1	.	CASSFPGPHSNQPQHF	TGCGCCAGCAGCTTTCCGGGGCCCCATAGCAATCAGCCCCAGCATTTT
many	TRBJ2-7	TRBV7-8	TRBD1	CASSYSRTGTYEQYF	TGTGCCAGCAGTTACTCTCGGACAGGGACTTACGAGCAGTACTTC
few	TRBJ2-7	TRBV7-8	TRBD1	CASSPTGQGSHEQYF	TGTGCCAGCAGCCCCACAGGACAGGGTTCCCACGAGCAGTACTTC
.	TRBJ2-5	TRBV27	.	CASSLSPSGAQYF	TGTGCCAGCAGTTTAAGCCCGAGTGGGGCCCAGTACTTC
.	TRBJ1-1	TRBV20-1	.	CSARAGGNTEAFF	TGCAGTGCTAGAGCGGGGGGAAACACTGAAGCTTTCTTT
few	TRBJ2-1	TRBV5-1	.	CASSLRRDVVDNEQFF	TGCGCCAGCAGCTTGCGGCGGGATGTGGTAGACAATGAGCAGTTCTTC
few	TRBJ2-7	TRBV27	.	CASAPGASITYEQYF	TGTGCCAGCGCTCCCGGGGCCTCCATTACCTACGAGCAGTACTTC
.	TRBJ2-3	TRBV29-1	TRBD1	CSVDPGTGVTDTQYF	TGCAGCGTTGACCCCGGGACAGGGGTCACAGATACGCAGTATTTT
.	TRBJ1-2	TRBV29-1	.	CSVVGGDPYGYTF	TGCAGCGTTGTCGGGGGGGATCCCTATGGCTACACCTTC
.	TRBJ2-5	TRBV21-1	.	CASSNRRQPRETQYF	TGTGCCAGCAGCAATCGCCGACAGCCGAGAGAGACCCAGTACTTC
.	TRBJ2-5	TRBV15	.	CATQETQYF	TGTGCCACCCAAGAGACCCAGTACTTC
few	TRBJ1-2	TRBV6-5	TRBD1	CASSPGQRVRLFGYTF	TGTGCCAGCAGTCCGGGACAGAGAGTACGTCTGTTTGGCTACACCTTC
few	TRBJ2-5	TRBV5-1	.	CASSAHRERGKETQYF	TGCGCCAGCAGCGCTCACAGGGAGAGGGGAAAAGAGACCCAGTACTTC
many	TRBJ1-2	TRBV6-5	.	CASSQDTNYGYTF	TGTGCCAGCAGCCAGGACACGAACTATGGCTACACCTTC
few	TRBJ1-2	TRBV29-1	.	CSVAAKGGYTF	TGCAGCGTTGCAGCGAAGGGCGGCTACACCTTC
.	TRBJ2-7	TRBV7-9	TRBD2	CASSSASGRIYEQYF	TGTGCCAGCAGCTCAGCTAGCGGGAGAATCTACGAGCAGTACTTC
.	TRBJ2-7	TRBV3-1	.	CASSRGVKGYEQYF	TGTGCCAGCAGCCGCGGGGTAAAGGGCTACGAGCAGTACTTC
few	TRBJ2-1	TRBV20-1	.	CSARGSESPSYNEQFF	TGCAGTGCTAGAGGATCAGAGAGCCCCTCCTACAATGAGCAGTTCTTC
.	TRBJ2-5	TRBV7-7	.	CASSLDLVETQYF	TGTGCTAGCAGCCTAGACCTCGTAGAGACCCAGTACTTC
.	TRBJ1-6	TRBV7-3	.	CASSLQAYNSPLHF	TGTGCCAGCAGCTTACAGGCCTATAATTCACCCCTCCACTTT
.	TRBJ2-3	TRBV20-1	.	CSARWSTDTQYF	TGCAGTGCTAGGTGGTCCACAGATACGCAGTATTTT
.	TRBJ2-3	TRBV27	.	CASSFPPSRFTDTQYF	TGTGCCAGCAGTTTCCCCCCCAGCAGGTTCACAGATACGCAGTATTTT
.	TRBJ1-5	TRBV20-1	.	CSARDVGALNQPQHF	TGCAGTGCTAGAGATGTCGGGGCACTTAATCAGCCCCAGCATTTT
few	TRBJ2-1	TRBV29-1	TRBD2	CSGLAGTGYNEQFF	TGCAGCGGACTAGCGGGGACGGGCTACAATGAGCAGTTCTTC
.	TRBJ2-3	TRBV11-2	.	CASSFSRQNTDTQYF	TGTGCCAGCAGCTTTAGCAGACAGAACACAGATACGCAGTATTTT
.	TRBJ2-7	TRBV2	.	CASRSGHEQYF	TGTGCCAGCAGATCGGGGCACGAGCAGTACTTC
.	TRBJ2-2	TRBV9	TRBD2	CASSVGTSGMGLFF	TGTGCCAGCAGCGTAGGCACTAGCGGTATGGGGCTGTTTTTT
.	TRBJ2-3	TRBV27	.	CASSPTEGATQYF	TGTGCCAGCAGCCCCACCGAAGGGGCCACGCAGTATTTT
few	TRBJ2-1	TRBV11-1	.	CASSSRASTSRGVSYNEQFF	TGTGCCAGCAGCTCGAGAGCATCAACTAGCCGGGGAGTGTCCTACAATGAGCAGTTCTTC
few	TRBJ1-6	TRBV12-3/TRBV12-4	.	CASSVGSANSPLHF	TGTGCCAGCAGTGTAGGATCCGCCAATTCACCCCTCCACTTT
.	TRBJ1-1	TRBV7-2	.	CASSLARGGTWVNTEAFF	TGTGCCAGCAGCTTAGCCAGGGGAGGGACATGGGTTAACACTGAAGCTTTCTTT
few	TRBJ2-5	TRBV29-1	.	CSVQSETQYF	TGCAGCGTCCAGTCGGAGACCCAGTACTTC
.	TRBJ2-5	TRBV18	.	CASARGREETQYF	TGTGCCAGCGCGAGAGGCAGAGAGGAGACCCAGTACTTC